What follows are 10 T cell receptor beta chains derived from one specimen sequenced in a study of vaccination and CD4 T cells after COVID-19. Treatment given: approximately 10-day PBMC culture with coronavirus spike peptide pools or control peptides (ViraFEST assay). These receptors are not linked to any known antigen. The Oncomine TCR Beta short-read assay was applied to DNA of cultured CD4+ T cells. TCRdb processed the PCR reads anew with MiXCR; each CDR3 protein has one entry. This sample has around 11,000 distinct CDR3 sequences, with around 23% found just once. Sequencing used CD4+ T cells from blood, cultured in vitro, obtained after SARS-CoV-2 vaccination. The receptors shown here come from a human donor who had recovered from COVID-19.

This clonotype showed up just a few times. The CDR3: CASSVDYEQYF. The CDR3 region has the DNA TGTGCCAGCAGTGTCGACTACGAGCAGTACTTC. The rearrangement links TRBV6-4 to TRBJ2-7; D not certain. V was shortened by 4 bases and J by 3 bases, with 4 bases between the two germline ends. Germline V lookup: CDR1 MRHNA, CDR2 SNTAGT. This CDR3 has 11 amino acids.

The CDR3 DNA is TGCAGTGCTCCGGTGAACACTGAAGCTTTCTTT. Residues: CSAPVNTEAFF. The rearrangement joins TRBV20-1 to TRBJ1-1; the D is unclear. This CDR3 contains 11 residues. With 5 bases removed from V and 0 bases from J, the gap between germline ends came to 4 bases. The V gene's germline CDR1 is DFQATT and CDR2 SNEGSKA (reference sequence).

This clonotype was counted a few times. J is TRBJ1-2 and V is TRBV7-9; 7 bases match TRBD1. There are 15 residues in the CDR3. J was trimmed by 8 bases and V by 3 bases; bases with no gene match: 12. Germline lookup yields CDR1 SEHNR and CDR2 FQNEAQ (reference sequence). The DNA of the CDR3 is TGTGCCAGCAGCTTTACAGGGGCCGCATTAGGAGGCTACACCTTC. This translates into CASSFTGAALGGYTF.

The chain carries TRBV11-2 and TRBJ2-7; TRBD1 matches at 7 bases. CDR1 and CDR2 (germline): SGHAT, FQNNGV. This CDR3 is built from 14 residues. The V segment lost 5 bases and the J segment 7 bases; nucleotides outside the gene matches: 11. CDR3 region: CASSRDSRPWEQYF. The DNA for the CDR3 is TGTGCCAGCAGCCGGGACAGTCGCCCTTGGGAGCAGTACTTC.

The CDR3 DNA sequence: TGCAGTGCTAGAGTATCGGGGGCATGGAACACTGAAGCTTTCTTT. Protein product: CSARVSGAWNTEAFF. The gene calls are TRBV20-1 and TRBJ1-1; tentatively, D is TRBD1 (6 bases). This CDR3 is 15 amino acids long. V lost 1 base, J lost 1 base, and 13 bases lay in between. CDR1 DFQATT and CDR2 SNEGSKA come from the germline V gene (reference sequence).

CDR3 sequence (DNA): TGCGCCAGCAGCCAACCCACAGGACACAGCTCCTACAATGAGCAGTTCTTC. Its translation is CASSQPTGHSSYNEQFF. The rearrangement joins TRBV4-3 to TRBJ2-1; TRBD1 might be the D (5 bases). CDR3 length: 17 residues. CDR1 LGHNA and CDR2 YSLEER come from the germline V gene. Trimming removed 2 bases from V and 0 bases from J, with 14 bases in between.

This clonotype has a handful of counts. The rearrangement joins TRBV28 to TRBJ1-5, with TRBD1 matching over 7 bases. The CDR3 is made up of 15 amino acids. The germline V gene has CDR1 MDHEN and CDR2 SYDVKM. The V and J ends lost 5 bases and 2 bases, in that order; junction bases with no gene match: 6. CDR3 protein: CASSPGGVGNQPQHF. CDR3 bases: TGTGCCAGCAGTCCAGGGGGGGTGGGCAATCAGCCCCAGCATTTT.

By proportion, this clonotype is medium-sized. The chain employs TRBV20-1 and TRBJ1-1; D is uncertain. The CDR3 covers 12 residues. Germline V gene data show CDR1 as DFQATT and CDR2 as SNEGSKA (reference sequence). Trimming shortened V by 6 bases and J by 1 base, and 9 bases separated the two germline ends. The DNA of the CDR3 is TGCAGTGCCTGGGCCACGAACACTGAAGCTTTCTTT. Protein product: CSAWATNTEAFF.

This clonotype was counted only a few times. This chain links TRBV7-2 with TRBJ1-1; D unclear. Trimming shortened V by 2 bases and J by 0 bases, and 4 bases separated the two germline ends. The CDR3 loop spans 13 amino acids. CDR1 and CDR2 (germline): SGHTA, FQGNSA. The CDR3, as DNA: TGTGCCAGCAGCTTAACGATGAACACTGAAGCTTTCTTT. Translation: CASSLTMNTEAFF.

This chain joins TRBV19 and TRBJ1-5; D is undetermined. V was shortened by 5 bases and J by 3 bases, with 8 bases between the two germline ends. CDR3 length: 13 residues. Germline CDR1 LNHDA, CDR2 SQIVND (reference sequence). The CDR3 spells CASSPANNQPQHF. The DNA of the CDR3 is TGTGCCAGTAGTCCCGCCAACAATCAGCCCCAGCATTTT.